Listed below are T cell receptor beta chains from one sample, sequenced in a study of blood T cell repertoires in COVID-19. The data were produced by immunoSEQ multiplex PCR, yet TCRdb's version contains in-frame clones alone and is incomplete. The sample gives roughly 60,000 clones, approximately 82% of which show up once; about 6% is in the top ten. The sample comprised peripheral blood. The receptor source for this set is a woman aged 60-75 years with acute or convalescent COVID-19. CDR3s include the opening cysteine and the closing phenylalanine or tryptophan. The order of the fields is clone size, J gene, CDR3 length, V gene, D gene, CDR3 protein, CDR3 DNA. The D gene is left open where the match is weak. Size is stated for part of the rows, as once, few or many counts, or as a class when the clone is expanded.

size: NA; J: TRBJ2-6; length: 19; V: TRBV14; D: NA; CDR3: CASSQGLRRYGSGANVLTF; DNA: TGTGCCAGCAGCCAAGGTCTAAGGCGGTATGGCTCTGGGGCCAACGTCCTGACTTTC
size: many; J: TRBJ1-2; length: 13; V: TRBV5-8; D: NA; CDR3: CASSNIRGSGYTF; DNA: TGTGCCAGCAGCAACATACGCGGAAGTGGCTACACCTTC
size: NA; J: TRBJ2-1; length: 15; V: TRBV6-6; D: TRBD1; CDR3: CASSYSGTGSNEQFF; DNA: TGTGCCAGCAGTTACTCCGGGACAGGGAGCAATGAGCAGTTCTTC
size: NA; J: TRBJ2-4; length: 17; V: TRBV19; D: NA; CDR3: CASSPSTGAGKKNIQYF; DNA: TGTGCCAGTAGTCCGTCGACAGGAGCGGGAAAGAAAAACATTCAGTACTTC
size: NA; J: TRBJ1-2; length: 15; V: TRBV9; D: NA; CDR3: CASSETASTNYGYTF; DNA: TGTGCCAGCAGCGAAACAGCAAGCACTAACTATGGCTACACCTTC
size: NA; J: TRBJ1-2; length: 15; V: TRBV7-6; D: NA; CDR3: CASSLRAGQHYGYTF; DNA: TGTGCCAGCAGCTTAAGGGCAGGACAGCACTATGGCTACACCTTC
size: NA; J: TRBJ2-3; length: 18; V: TRBV7-3; D: TRBD2; CDR3: CASSLKPFGGGYTDTQYF; DNA: TGTGCCAGCAGCTTAAAGCCCTTTGGCGGGGGGTACACAGATACGCAGTATTTT
size: NA; J: TRBJ1-1; length: 14; V: TRBV2; D: NA; CDR3: CASSERSAGGTAFF; DNA: TGTGCCAGCAGTGAGCGATCGGCAGGAGGAACAGCTTTCTTT
size: NA; J: TRBJ1-5; length: 14; V: TRBV7-2; D: TRBD1; CDR3: CASRPTGVHQPQHF; DNA: TGTGCCAGCAGACCGACAGGGGTCCATCAGCCCCAGCATTTT
size: NA; J: TRBJ1-1; length: 15; V: TRBV19; D: NA; CDR3: CASSMLEGGFAEAFF; DNA: TGTGCCAGTAGTATGCTGGAGGGAGGTTTCGCTGAAGCTTTCTTT
size: NA; J: TRBJ2-1; length: 15; V: TRBV4-1; D: NA; CDR3: CASSLGGLVYNEQFF; DNA: TGCGCCAGCAGCCTGGGGGGGCTGGTCTACAATGAGCAGTTCTTC
size: NA; J: TRBJ2-3; length: 16; V: TRBV3-1/TRBV3-2; D: TRBD2; CDR3: CASSQVLAGGTDTQYF; DNA: TGTGCCAGCAGCCAAGTACTAGCGGGGGGCACAGATACGCAGTATTTT
size: NA; J: TRBJ2-3; length: 14; V: TRBV6-1; D: NA; CDR3: CASSDRGGADTQYF; DNA: TGTGCCAGCAGTGACAGGGGTGGGGCAGATACGCAGTATTTT
size: NA; J: TRBJ2-1; length: 16; V: TRBV3-1/TRBV3-2; D: NA; CDR3: CASSQGKRVRGNEQFF; DNA: TGTGCCAGCAGCCAAGGGAAGCGGGTCCGAGGGAATGAGCAGTTCTTC
size: NA; J: TRBJ1-1; length: 12; V: TRBV5-1; D: NA; CDR3: CASSLQGTEAFF; DNA: TGCGCCAGCAGCCTACAGGGAACTGAAGCTTTCTTT